This T cell receptor (beta chain) was found in a study of cytomegalovirus exposure and HLA in healthy donors. The PCR contained 60 Vbeta and 13 Jbeta primers. Profiling relied on immunoSEQ multiplex PCR, and the TCRdb table lists in-frame clones only, not all of them. The sample consists of approximately 100,000 clones, approximately 80% of them appearing once. As concerns this clone: What it recognizes is unknown.

General study findings and limits: Using the classifier, cytomegalovirus status was reportedly diagnosed with high specificity and sensitivity. In vitro, a few CMV-associated chains proved specific for CMV antigens.

The CDR3 consists of 15 residues. Trimming removed 0 bases from V and 2 bases from J, with 11 bases in between. Germline V gene data show CDR1 as SGHTA and CDR2 as FQGNSA. The sequenced sample was PBMCs. This chain joins TRBV7-2 and TRBJ2-7; no reliable D call. The source of this sequence is a middle-aged man in good health and CMV-seropositive. The CDR3 sequence: CASSLAGRIPYEQYF. In nucleotides, the CDR3 is TGTGCCAGCAGCTTAGCTGGCAGAATACCCTACGAGCAGTACTTC.